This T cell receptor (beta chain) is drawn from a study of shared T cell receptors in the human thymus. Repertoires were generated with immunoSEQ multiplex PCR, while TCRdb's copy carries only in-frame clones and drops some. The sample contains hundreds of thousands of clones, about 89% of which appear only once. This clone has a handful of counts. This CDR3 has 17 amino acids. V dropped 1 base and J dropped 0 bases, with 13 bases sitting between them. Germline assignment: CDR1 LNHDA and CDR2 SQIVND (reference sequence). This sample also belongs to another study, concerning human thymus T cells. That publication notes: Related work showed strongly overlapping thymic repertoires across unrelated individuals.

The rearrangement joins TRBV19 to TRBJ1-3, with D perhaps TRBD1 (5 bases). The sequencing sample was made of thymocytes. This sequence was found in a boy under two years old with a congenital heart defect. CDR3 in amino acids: CASSIGALGLSGNTIYF. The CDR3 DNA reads TGTGCCAGTAGTATAGGTGCTCTGGGGCTCTCTGGAAACACCATATATTTT.